This T cell receptor beta chain was retrieved from a study of T cells after yellow fever vaccination. Whole-study results and caveats: Sorted repertoires could include abundant contaminating clonotypes from bulk cells. The CD4 compartment and the CD8 compartment contained a small share of clonotypes in common. Peak timing came faster in the weaker secondary response, day 5 versus 15. Booster samples showed a return of most primary-vaccination clones (under 98% CD4, about 87% CD8).

TCRdb re-analysed the 5' RACE reads in MiXCR, keeping a single row per CDR3 protein. The table shows approximately 260,000 distinct CDR3 sequences, with 10% to 15% occurring only once. V lost 0 bases to trimming and J lost 0 bases, with 9 bases between them. The CDR3 covers 16 residues. Germline assignment: CDR1 SGHVS and CDR2 FQNEAQ. This clonotype was picked up a small number of times. Antigen: not known. The chain employs TRBV7-8 and TRBJ1-5; D call uncertain. The sequencing here drew on CD4+ T cells sorted from PBMCs, taken 45 days after the yellow fever booster vaccination. The sequence was obtained from a young man who received the YFV17D yellow fever vaccine. The CDR3 reads CASSLARADSNQPQHF. In DNA form, the CDR3 reads TGTGCCAGCAGCTTAGCCAGAGCCGATAGCAATCAGCCCCAGCATTTT.